Each of the 9 T cell receptor beta chains below was sequenced from the same sample in a study of T cell responses to AZD1222 COVID-19 vaccine. Method: immunoSEQ multiplex PCR; TCRdb's copy keeps in-frame clones and lacks some. This sample yields 100,000 or so clones, of which approximately 87% are seen a single time; about 12% belongs to the top ten. The sample consisted of peripheral blood, taken on day 0 of AZD1222 vaccination. The receptors stem from an adult in good health.

The chain recombines TRBV15 with TRBJ2-1, with TRBD2 matching 9 bases. CDR1 and CDR2 from the germline V gene are LNHNV and YYDKDF (reference sequence). Trimming removed 4 bases from V and 5 bases from J; junction bases left unmatched: 6. The CDR3 has 15 amino acids. CDR3 loop: CATSTGGRANNEQFF. CDR3 coding DNA: TGTGCCACCAGCACTGGCGGGAGGGCCAACAATGAGCAGTTCTTC.

This chain connects TRBV6-2 or TRBV6-3 to TRBJ2-7; 7 bases line up with TRBD1. Unmatched junction bases numbered 7, after V lost 6 bases and J lost 5 bases. Germline-derived CDR1 and CDR2 are MNHEY and SVGEGT. CDR3 length: 13 residues. The CDR3 sequence is CASSFTGDNEQYF. As DNA, the CDR3 is TGTGCCAGCAGCTTTACAGGGGACAACGAGCAGTACTTC.

This clone was seen more than once but under ten times. The chain employs TRBV27 and TRBJ2-7, with D possibly matching TRBD2 (5 bases). The CDR3 is made up of 13 amino acids. CDR1 MNHEY and CDR2 SMNVEV come from the germline V gene (reference sequence). The V gene lost 2 bases and the J gene lost 3 bases, with 8 bases spanning the gap. CDR3 nucleotides: TGTGCCAGCAGTTTAGCGGGCTTCTACGAGCAGTACTTC. It is translated as CASSLAGFYEQYF.

V usage is TRBV25-1 and J usage is TRBJ1-2; no firm D call. Trimming cost V 2 bases and J 2 bases, with 6 bases left between them. Per germline, CDR1 MGHDK and CDR2 SYGVNS. CDR3 size: 13 residues. The CDR3 sequence is CASSEHLNYGYTF. The CDR3 DNA reads TGTGCCAGCAGTGAACACTTAAACTATGGCTACACCTTC.

The chain is built from TRBV12-3 or TRBV12-4 and TRBJ1-1; maybe TRBD1 (5 bases). V lost 4 bases and J lost 12, with 18 bases in between. The CDR3 length is 13 residues. The CDR3 DNA reads TGTGCCAGCAGTTCCCGTGGGACGGCTATTCCTTTCTTT. Protein sequence: CASSSRGTAIPFF.

This chain connects TRBV13 to TRBJ2-1, with 9 nucleotides matching TRBD1. V trimming: 4 bases; J trimming: 5 bases; junction bases outside the gene matches: 6. The CDR3 runs to 15 residues. Germline CDR1 and CDR2: PRHDT and FYEKMQ (reference sequence). The CDR3 spells CASSYGTGRNNEQFF. The CDR3, as DNA: TGTGCCAGCAGCTACGGGACAGGGAGGAACAATGAGCAGTTCTTC.

This clone was seen a handful of times. This chain uses TRBV18 with TRBJ1-1, with 8 bases fitting TRBD1. V was pared by 3 bases and J by 0 bases, with 9 bases of the junction left unmatched. The germline V gene encodes CDR1 KGHSH and CDR2 LQKENI. The CDR3 consists of 17 residues. CDR3 nucleotides: TGTGCCAGCTCACCGCTTGATTCAGGGGGCTTGAACACTGAAGCTTTCTTT. This gives the protein CASSPLDSGGLNTEAFF.

The chain employs TRBV7-2 and TRBJ2-1; D ambiguous. Germline CDR1 and CDR2: SGHTA and FQGNSA. The V end was cut by 1 base, the J end by 5 bases, with 12 bases between. The CDR3 runs to 15 residues. The CDR3 DNA follows: TGTGCCAGCAGCTTAGTTCAGGTAGGGAACAATGAGCAGTTCTTC. It translates to CASSLVQVGNNEQFF.

This chain uses TRBV7-2 with TRBJ1-2, with 7 positions matching TRBD1. Per germline, CDR1 SGHTA and CDR2 FQGNSA. After removal of 5 bases from V and 7 bases from J, the junction contained 13 bases not matched to a gene. The CDR3 is 15 residues long. This CDR3 reads CASSPLRQGGAGYTF. CDR3 in DNA: TGTGCCAGCAGCCCACTTAGACAGGGCGGAGCTGGCTACACCTTC. Using reference TRBV7-2 and TRBJ1-2 for the parts outside the CDR3, the full variable domain is GAGVSQSPSNKVTEKGKDVELRCDPISGHTALYWYRQSLGQGLEFLIYFQGNSAPDKSGLPSDRFSAERTGGSVSTLTIQRTQQEDSAVYLCASSPLRQGGAGYTFGSGTRLTVV.